This TCR beta chain was identified during a study of patients and donors after allogeneic stem cell transplantation (dated by TCRdb to the early 2020s). Including cysteine and phenylalanine, the CDR3 has 15 amino acids. Left in the record is the CDR3 DNA by itself, 45 bases read in frame from the first base. V sheds 5 bases and J sheds 1 base, leaving 14 bases between their ends. Via the germline V gene (reference sequence), CDR1 is SEHNR and CDR2 FQNEAQ. To prepare the library, RT-PCR was applied. TCRdb shows the sequencer as NextSeq 550. TCRdb handled the public reads itself, with Q25 trimming in fastp and clone calling in MiXCR, and kept productive beta chains. Every CDR3 protein is listed once, alongside the most common genes and DNA of its rows. The sample table records around 200,000 distinct CDR3 sequences; around 40% of these occur just once. Around 10% of the sample lies in the top ten. This clonotype was seen only a few times. It lacks a known antigen. Base qualities are missing; no much larger clone stands one base away.

This TCR was sampled from a human donor who was either an allogeneic HSCT recipient or a stem cell or donor lymphocyte infusion donor (not recorded which). It is not recorded whose cells these are; they may come from a transplant donor. Sequences were obtained from blood, either unsorted or a sorted T cell fraction (not recorded which). The sequence is built from TRBV7-9 and TRBJ1-2; TRBD1 is a weak D gene call, 5 bases matching. The nucleotide sequence reads TGTGCCAGCAGCGTCCAGGGCTGGGGTAACTATGGCTACACCTTC. It codes for CASSVQGWGNYGYTF. The entire variable domain, with the stretches around the CDR3 drawn from the reference TRBV7-9 and TRBJ1-2 proteins, is DTGVSQNPRHKITKRGQNVTFRCDPISEHNRLYWYRQTLGQGPEFLTYFQNEAQLEKSRLLSDRFSAERPKGSFSTLEIQRTEQGDSAMYLCASSVQGWGNYGYTFGSGTRLTVV.